This T cell receptor (beta chain) was retrieved from a study of cytomegalovirus exposure and HLA in healthy donors. The V and J ends lost 5 bases and 1 base, in that order; junction bases with no gene match: 8. This CDR3 region has 16 residues. Germline V gene lookup returns CDR1 LNHDA and CDR2 SQIVND (reference sequence). On this clone itself: Its target is unknown.

This PCR relied on a set of 60 Vbeta primers and 13 Jbeta primers. Clones were sequenced by immunoSEQ multiplex PCR, and TCRdb holds only the in-frame ones, with some missing. Of some 91,000 clones in the sample, around 60% were seen once. Study results and limitations: The productive fraction for most TCR beta V segments was about 90% or about 30% in an earlier analysis. The authors reported that TCR beta sequences could predict HLA-A and HLA-B alleles. These predictions were accurate for most subjects in the first cohort. Some highly shared sequence variants likely arose as a pipeline artifact.

The genes are TRBV19 and TRBJ1-3; 7 nucleotides agree with TRBD1. This sequence was found in a human donor in good health. Sequenced input: PBMCs. CDR3 region: CASSVRQGSSGNTIYF. The CDR3 nucleotides are TGTGCCAGTAGTGTTCGACAGGGATCATCTGGAAACACCATATATTTT.